This TCR beta chain comes out of a study of STAT5B mutations in CD4+ large granular lymphocyte leukemia (dated by TCRdb to 2021 to 2024). Turning to the overall study: Among the healthy controls, the CDR3 'QG' motif was associated with a particular HLA allele. The purity of purified fractions was confirmed by flow cytometry on FACSCanto II or FACSVerse to exceed 95% among lymphocytes. The study compared the TCRbeta repertoires of patients with CD4+ T-cell large granular lymphocyte leukemia against those of healthy blood donors. The research as a whole found: The data were not HLA-matched, and the higher clonality in CD4+ T-LGLL than in CD8+ T-LGLL could be due to the relatively small sample size. Enrichment of TRBV06-family usage was observed among the top patient clones (8/27) relative to healthy controls (2/35). The main leukemic clonotypes were found to be private to each patient, although more than 20% of the main leukemic clonotypes were detected at low frequency in the non-leukemic repertoires of other patients. Greater clonality appeared to be present in CD4-sorted patient repertoires than in healthy CD4+ repertoires, and the difference was retained after the putative leukemic clones were removed.

For this clone: This receptor's antigen is unknown. No base quality information exists; no much larger clone differs at one position. The sample holds other DNA sequences that translate to the same CDR3.

The immunoSEQ assay at survey resolution was used to sequence TCRbeta rearrangements from genomic DNA. Turning to the authors' computational methods: In the TCR sequencing data, the lowest productive clonotype frequency that could be detected was 2.59 x 10-5. Only productive TCRbeta rearrangements, meaning sequences that were complete and in-frame, were kept for the analyses. The clonality of each sample was calculated as Simpson clonality in the immunoSEQ Analyzer version 3.0. Clones were grouped by frequency into very rare, small, medium, large (1-20%) or hyperexpanded (>20%) categories. Generation probabilities were estimated with OLGA 1.2.3, V-gene circos plots were generated with VDJtools, specificities were searched for in VDJdb, and CDR3 motifs were identified with GLIPH. TCRdb mirrors the immuneACCESS table, restricted to in-frame sequences. Some clones are absent from its copies; in checked studies, under half trace to an unresolved V gene, and the reason for the others is unknown. That table supplies the V and J calls and clone size; D and trimming were determined from the DNA. The sample table shows 20,000 to 25,000 clones, and 79% are seen once. 0.4% to 0.5% of the sample comes from the top ten.

Healthy controls were roughly 40 blood donors whose buffy coats came from the Finnish Red Cross blood service. All TCR-sequenced material derived from peripheral blood: patient blood samples and healthy donor buffy coats. Peripheral blood mononuclear cells were isolated by Ficoll-Hypaque gradient centrifugation. Magnetic purification was used to isolate CD4+ cells from the buffy coats of the healthy controls. The Gentra Puregene Cell and Tissue kit was used to extract genomic DNA, and a Qubit 2.0 fluorometer was used to measure the amount of genomic DNA. V gives up 4 bases and J gives up 7 bases, and the segment between their germline ends measures 9 bases. CDR1 and CDR2, looked up from the germline V gene, are SGHRS and YFSETQ. The CDR3 spans 12 residues, from the cysteine through the phenylalanine. Of all the DNA, just the CDR3 is kept, 36 bases in frame from base 1.

This TCR came from a human donor in good health. What was sequenced was CD4+ T cells from blood buffy coats. The chain links TRBV5-1 with TRBJ2-1; the D gene is perhaps TRBD1, on 5 matching bases. In nucleotides, the sequence is TGCGCCAGCAGCGTCCAGGGAAATGAGCAGTTCTTC. Its coded protein is CASSVQGNEQFF.